The 8 T cell receptor beta chains below all came from one sample that was sequenced in a study of identical twins. Via MiXCR, TCRdb re-called the 5' RACE reads, giving one row per CDR3 protein. The data show hundreds of thousands of distinct CDR3 sequences, approximately 7% seen once. The same data also went into a second study, on yellow fever vaccine responses in identical twins.

The source material was memory (CD45RO+) T cells sorted from blood. These receptors were collected from a woman aged 18 to 35 in good health.

This clonotype was seen many times. This chain links TRBV2 with TRBJ2-1; 12 bases are shared with TRBD2. Germline assignment: CDR1 SNHLY and CDR2 FYNNEI. The J segment lost 5 bases and the V segment lost 5 bases, leaving 7 bases of the junction unmatched. The CDR3 consists of 16 residues. In DNA, the CDR3 is TGTGCCAGCAGTTTGGGACTAGCGGGCGGCGACAATGAGCAGTTCTTC. This codes for CASSLGLAGGDNEQFF. Filled out from reference TRBV2 and TRBJ2-1, the complete variable domain reads EPEVTQTPSHQVTQMGQEVILRCVPISNHLYFYWYRQILGQKVEFLVSFYNNEISEKSEIFDDQFSVERPDGSNFTLKIRSTKLEDSAMYFCASSLGLAGGDNEQFFGPGTRLTVL.

This clonotype was counted many times. This chain connects TRBV5-1 to TRBJ2-6; tentatively, D is TRBD2 (6 bases). Between the trimmed V and J ends, which lost 5 bases and 0 bases, there was a span of 24 bases. Germline V CDR1 and CDR2: SGHRS, YFSETQ. The CDR3 is made up of 20 amino acids. The CDR3 coding sequence is TGCGCCAGCAGTTTGAGGCTTGTTGATAGCGGAAGCTCTGGGGCCAACGTCCTGACTTTC. It encodes CASSLRLVDSGSSGANVLTF.

This clonotype has ten or more counts. The chain recombines TRBV5-1 with TRBJ2-3, with TRBD2 identical over 7 bases. Trimming removed 2 bases from V and 2 bases from J; junction bases left unmatched: 5. The CDR3 contains 15 residues. The germline gives CDR1 SGHRS, CDR2 YFSETQ. The CDR3 DNA is TGCGCCAGCAGCTTACCTAGCGGACACACAGATACGCAGTATTTT. It specifies CASSLPSGHTDTQYF.

This clonotype was seen at least ten times. V is TRBV29-1 and J is TRBJ1-2; D remains unclear. In germline, CDR1 is SQVTM, CDR2 ANQGSEA. There are 15 residues in the CDR3. V lost 6 bases and J 4 bases, leaving 21 bases between the germline ends. This chain's CDR3 is CSVAMDSRSGYGYTF. The CDR3 DNA reads as TGCAGCGTAGCTATGGACTCTCGAAGCGGCTATGGCTACACCTTC.

This clonotype was recorded a few times. The chain links TRBV6-1 to TRBJ2-7; D is uncertain. Germline V gene sequence: CDR1 MNHNS, CDR2 SASEGT. Trimming cost V 0 bases and J 3 bases, with 9 bases left between them. The CDR3 length is 14 residues. CDR3 coding DNA: TGTGCCAGCAGTGAAGCGGCACTAATCTACGAGCAGTACTTC. It is translated as CASSEAALIYEQYF.

This clonotype appeared a few times. The chain carries TRBV20-1 and TRBJ2-1, with a tentative D call TRBD2 (6 bases). The V gene's germline CDR1 is DFQATT and CDR2 SNEGSKA (reference sequence). The CDR3 consists of 14 residues. V was clipped by 3 bases and J by 1 base, with 10 bases between them. In DNA form, the CDR3 reads TGCAGTGCTAGCGGGAGATGGTCCTACAATGAGCAGTTCTTC. Its protein product is CSASGRWSYNEQFF.

This clonotype showed up just a few times. This sequence joins TRBV3-1 and TRBJ2-5; no firm D call. Germline lookup yields CDR1 LGHDT and CDR2 YNNKEL (reference sequence). V was pared by 4 bases and J by 7 bases, with 13 bases between. The length of the CDR3 is 13 residues. In DNA form, the CDR3 reads TGTGCCAGCAGCCCGAGCACCTATGGGACCCAGTACTTC. It yields the protein CASSPSTYGTQYF.

This clonotype was observed many times. The V and J genes are TRBV4-1 and TRBJ2-1; 9 nucleotides match TRBD1. Trimming cost V 1 base and J 7 bases; bases outside gene matches: 2. The germline CDR1 and CDR2 sequences are MGHRA and YSYEKL. There are 14 residues in the CDR3. This chain's CDR3 is CASSQGDRANEQFF. The CDR3 DNA sequence: TGCGCCAGCAGCCAAGGGGACAGGGCTAATGAGCAGTTCTTC.